The entry that follows covers one T cell receptor (beta chain) sequence. Its recognized antigen is unknown. Per-base quality was not reported, and no clone a single base away is much larger than it. Collaborating institutions collected whole blood in K2EDTA tubes following their own protocols. Collaborator samples were shipped for TCRbeta analysis as frozen whole blood, isolated PBMCs, or DNA extracted from either sample type. This sample is part of a study of blood T cell repertoires in COVID-19 (TCRdb year 2020). At the level of the whole study: Collaborator samples came from the United States, Italy and Spain and covered acute and convalescent phases of COVID-19. Where HLA class I and class II types were available, the types were taken from metadata supplied by the sample provider, not from assay-based typing. The prospective study material was composed of cDNA or gDNA derived from T cells, B-cell-depleted T cells, or PBMCs. The dataset comprised deeply sampled blood TCRbeta repertoires from subjects exposed to, actively infected with, or recovered from COVID-19. The repertoires were made available in a free public database intended to serve as a resource for research on the immune response to SARS-CoV-2. Samples were obtained from the ongoing ImmuneRACE study (first 160 participants) and from over a thousand subjects provided by 6 global collaborators. Sample metadata almost always included a de-identified subject ID, COVID-19 status, age in years and sex. The paper's findings and limits, for the study overall: The quantity of clinical and demographic metadata differed by source and by participant and was supplied without curation.

TCRbeta CDR3 regions were amplified from genomic DNA using the immunoSEQ Assay, a bias-controlled multiplex PCR. The authors processed their data as follows. Within the assay, amplification of reference gene primers was used to estimate how many nucleated cells each sample contained. Sequence reads were collapsed and filtered to measure the absolute abundance of every unique TCRbeta CDR3 rearrangement. For each sample, productive Simpson clonality was calculated by taking the square root of Simpson's diversity index across productive rearrangements. TCRdb mirrors the immuneACCESS table, restricted to in-frame sequences. Some clones are absent from its copies; in checked studies, under half trace to an unresolved V gene, and the reason for the others is unknown. V and J calls and clone size are given by that table; D and trimming were obtained from the DNA. Recorded for this sample are nearly 350,000 clones; 65% to 85% of them occurred a single time. The leading ten clones occupy under 3% of the sample.

V is cut by 6 bases and J by 7 bases, and the space between the germline ends is 13 bases. Taken from cysteine to phenylalanine, the CDR3 has 12 residues. Only the CDR3 part of the read is kept: 36 bases, read in frame from the first base. For CDR1 and CDR2, the germline V gene lists MNHEY and SVGAGI. The source is a young man with active or convalescent COVID-19. The sample consisted of peripheral blood. The V and J segments used are TRBV6-5 and TRBJ2-7; the D region possibly corresponds to TRBD1 (6 bases align). The DNA reads TGTGCCAGCAGCTGGACAGAGGGGGAGCAGTACTTC. Its product reads: CASSWTEGEQYF.